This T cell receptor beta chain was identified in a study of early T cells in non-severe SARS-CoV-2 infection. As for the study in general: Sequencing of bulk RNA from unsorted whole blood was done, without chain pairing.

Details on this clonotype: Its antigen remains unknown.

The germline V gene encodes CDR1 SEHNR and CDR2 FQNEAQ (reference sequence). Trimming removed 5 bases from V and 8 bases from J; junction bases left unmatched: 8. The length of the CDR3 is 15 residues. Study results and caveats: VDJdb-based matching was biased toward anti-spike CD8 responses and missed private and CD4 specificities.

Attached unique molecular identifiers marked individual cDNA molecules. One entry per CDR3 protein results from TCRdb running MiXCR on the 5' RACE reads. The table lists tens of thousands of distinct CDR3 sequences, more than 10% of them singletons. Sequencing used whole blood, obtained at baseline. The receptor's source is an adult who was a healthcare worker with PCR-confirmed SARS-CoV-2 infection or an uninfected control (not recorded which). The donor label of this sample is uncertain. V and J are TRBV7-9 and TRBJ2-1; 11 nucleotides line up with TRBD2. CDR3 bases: TGTGCCAGCAGCCCGGGACTAGCGGTGGGCTATGAGCAGTTCTTC. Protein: CASSPGLAVGYEQFF. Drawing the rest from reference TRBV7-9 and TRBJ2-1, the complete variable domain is DTGVSQNPRHKITKRGQNVTFRCDPISEHNRLYWYRQTLGQGPEFLTYFQNEAQLEKSRLLSDRFSAERPKGSFSTLEIQRTEQGDSAMYLCASSPGLAVGYEQFFGPGTRLTVL.